The rows below give T cell receptor beta chains drawn from one sample of a study of blood T cell repertoires in COVID-19. Assay used: immunoSEQ multiplex PCR; TCRdb lists only in-frame clones, some missing. The sample includes approximately 75,000 clones, about 89% of them seen just once. The sequencing input was peripheral blood. The source of these receptors is a man in his fifties or sixties with acute or convalescent COVID-19. Each CDR3 is given with its conserved first and last residue. A D gene is named only where the DNA matches it firmly. Clone size is shown for a subset of rows, as once, few, many or a class of expanded clone.

V gene	J gene	D gene	clone size	CDR3 protein	CDR3 DNA
TRBV19	TRBJ1-1	TRBD1	.	CASSTDRGRMNTEAFF	TGTGCCAGTAGTACGGACAGGGGGAGGATGAACACTGAAGCTTTCTTT
TRBV19	TRBJ2-6	.	.	CASRSTGSGANVLTF	TGTGCCAGTAGGAGCACGGGCTCTGGGGCCAACGTCCTGACTTTC
TRBV25-1	TRBJ1-1	TRBD1	.	CASSERDRARGTTEAFF	TGTGCCAGCAGTGAAAGGGACAGAGCACGGGGGACCACTGAAGCTTTCTTT
TRBV27	TRBJ1-2	TRBD1	few	CASSPRQGRGYTF	TGTGCCAGCAGTCCCCGACAGGGTAGGGGCTACACCTTC
TRBV6-1	TRBJ1-4	.	.	CASSEAWGVQNEKLFF	TGTGCCAGCAGTGAAGCTTGGGGGGTGCAGAATGAAAAACTGTTTTTT
TRBV5-5	TRBJ1-4	.	.	CASSLLGAWNEKLFF	TGTGCCAGCAGCTTGCTTGGGGCTTGGAATGAAAAACTGTTTTTT
TRBV5-1	TRBJ1-1	TRBD1	once	CASSSRQGNLMGTEAFF	TGCGCCAGCAGCTCCCGACAGGGGAATTTGATGGGCACTGAAGCTTTCTTT
TRBV3-1/TRBV3-2	TRBJ1-2	.	.	CASSQDNGGRGYTF	TGTGCCAGCAGCCAAGATAACGGGGGTCGTGGCTACACCTTC
TRBV28	TRBJ2-7	TRBD1	.	CASGEITRDRGVEQYF	TGTGCCAGCGGAGAAATAACCCGGGACAGGGGAGTCGAGCAGTACTTC
TRBV6-6	TRBJ2-2	.	once	CATGNTGELFF	TGTGCCACCGGGAACACCGGGGAGCTGTTTTTT
TRBV19	TRBJ2-5	TRBD2	.	CASSQNRGVQETQYF	TGTGCCAGTAGCCAAAATCGGGGGGTCCAAGAGACCCAGTACTTC
TRBV6-5	TRBJ1-6	.	once	CASMGAILHF	TGTGCCAGCATGGGGGCGATCCTCCACTTT
TRBV5-8	TRBJ1-5	.	.	CASSLVGGAGNQPQHF	TGTGCCAGCAGCTTGGTAGGGGGGGCGGGCAATCAGCCCCAGCATTTT
TRBV21-1	TRBJ1-1	.	.	CASSKDRGITEAFF	TGTGCCAGCAGCAAAGATCGGGGGATCACTGAAGCTTTCTTT
TRBV9	TRBJ2-3	.	.	CASSGTGTDTQYF	TGTGCCAGCAGCGGAACCGGGACAGATACGCAGTATTTT
TRBV6-1	TRBJ2-4	.	.	CASSEQGIAKNIQYF	TGTGCCAGCAGTGAACAGGGAATAGCCAAAAACATTCAGTACTTC